The 19 T cell receptor beta chains listed next were all sequenced from one sample in a study of T cells in Graves' hyperthyroidism and ophthalmopathy. Regions amplified from RNA transcripts were the TCR beta CDR3 regions. The TCR CDR3 first-round RT-PCR relied on the HTBI primer set. In TCRdb, the multiplex PCR reads were re-called with MiXCR into one record per CDR3 protein. The sample yields about 270,000 distinct CDR3 sequences, roughly a quarter seen once. Sequenced sample: blood. The receptor set was obtained from a woman aged 35 to 49 with Graves' ophthalmopathy.

In this sample, this clonotype turned up many times. V is TRBV5-1 and J is TRBJ1-1; 9 bases fit TRBD1. From germline, CDR1 is SGHRS and CDR2 YFSETQ. V dropped 4 bases and J dropped 3; count of bases not matched to a gene: 10. The CDR3 extends over 16 amino acids. CDR3 sequence reads: CASSQQGAEWDTEAFF. In DNA form, the CDR3 reads TGCGCCAGCAGCCAACAGGGGGCTGAATGGGACACTGAAGCTTTCTTT.

The genes are TRBV28 and TRBJ2-7, with 7 bases identical to TRBD1. This CDR3 has 14 residues. Germline loops: CDR1 MDHEN, CDR2 SYDVKM. Trimming removed 8 bases from V and 2 bases from J; junction bases left unmatched: 9. The CDR3 DNA follows: TGTGCCAGCGAGGGACAGAAAGGTACCTACGAGCAGTACTTC. The encoded protein is CASEGQKGTYEQYF.

The V and J genes are TRBV6-1 and TRBJ1-5; no definite D call. The germline V and J ends were trimmed by 7 bases and 1 base, with 11 bases remaining between them. The CDR3 runs to 14 residues. Germline CDR1 is MNHNS and CDR2 is SASEGT. Here the CDR3 DNA reads TGTGCCAGCACGGTAGGGAAGAGCAATCAGCCCCAGCATTTT. The encoded protein is CASTVGKSNQPQHF.

This clonotype came up a few times. The J gene is TRBJ2-5, the V gene TRBV6-2 or TRBV6-3, with unresolved D. This CDR3 spans 14 amino acids. V gave up 2 bases and J gave up 2 bases, with 9 bases separating them. Germline lookup yields CDR1 MNHEY and CDR2 SVGEGT. Here the CDR3 DNA reads TGTGCCAGCAGTTACAGAGGCAGTCAAGAGACCCAGTACTTC. It encodes CASSYRGSQETQYF.

This sequence joins TRBV9 and TRBJ2-2; D unresolved. Looked up from germline, CDR1 is SGDLS and CDR2 is YYNGEE. This CDR3 contains 16 residues. V was clipped by 0 bases and J by 1 base, with 10 bases between them. CDR3 nucleotides: TGTGCCAGCAGCGTAGAACCCAGCAAGAACACCGGGGAGCTGTTTTTT. It codes for CASSVEPSKNTGELFF.

This clonotype was seen at least ten times. The V call is TRBV29-1, the J call TRBJ2-5; D perhaps matches TRBD1 (5 bases). Between the trimmed V and J ends, which lost 1 base and 2 bases, there was a span of 5 bases. Germline-derived CDR1 and CDR2 are SQVTM and ANQGSEA. The CDR3 contains 12 residues. The CDR3 coding sequence is TGCAGCGTTGAAGGGACACAAGAGACCCAGTACTTC. Protein product: CSVEGTQETQYF.

This clonotype has ten or more counts. V is TRBV28 and J is TRBJ2-7, with D possibly being TRBD2 (5 bases). The V end was cut by 3 bases, the J end by 3 bases, with 9 bases between. Germline loops: CDR1 MDHEN, CDR2 SYDVKM. The CDR3 runs to 13 residues. CDR3 loop: CASSFTGIYEQYF. CDR3 sequence (DNA): TGTGCCAGCAGTTTTACGGGAATCTACGAGCAGTACTTC.

The V and J genes are TRBV19 and TRBJ2-7, with unresolved D. Trimming cost V 3 bases and J 2 bases, with 11 bases left between them. The CDR3 has 14 residues. Per the germline V gene, CDR1 is LNHDA and CDR2 is SQIVND (reference sequence). CDR3 amino acids: CASSISESPYEQYF. DNA for the CDR3: TGTGCCAGTAGTATCTCAGAATCCCCCTACGAGCAGTACTTC.

This clonotype was seen a handful of times. The chain links TRBV28 to TRBJ2-7; 8 bases agree with TRBD1. Per germline, CDR1 MDHEN and CDR2 SYDVKM. The CDR3 contains 14 residues. The V and J ends lost 9 bases and 6 bases, in that order; junction bases with no gene match: 13. The CDR3 DNA reads TGTGCCAGTTCAAACCCGACAGGGGACATCGAGCAGTACTTC. Translation: CASSNPTGDIEQYF.

This clonotype was found many times. This chain joins TRBV7-2 and TRBJ1-2, with D possibly TRBD1 on 6 matching bases. The CDR3 contains 13 residues. With 1 base removed from V and 8 bases from J, the gap between germline ends came to 11 bases. Germline CDR1 and CDR2: SGHTA and FQGNSA. The CDR3 sequence is CASSLEGGQGYTF. In nucleotides, the CDR3 is TGTGCCAGCAGCTTAGAGGGGGGGCAGGGCTACACCTTC.

Ten or more counts support this clonotype. The chain couples TRBV14 to TRBJ1-3; D remains ambiguous. From germline, CDR1 is SGHDN and CDR2 FVKESK. The V end was cut by 3 bases, the J end by 0 bases, with 12 bases between. The CDR3 contains 16 residues. CDR3 protein: CASSQGYGSSGNTIYF. As DNA, the CDR3 is TGTGCCAGCAGCCAGGGGTACGGCAGCTCTGGAAACACCATATATTTT.

This clonotype was detected ten times or more. The chain couples TRBV29-1 to TRBJ1-2; D perhaps matches TRBD1 (5 bases). V shed 6 bases and J shed 7 bases, with 21 bases lying between them. The germline V gene has CDR1 SQVTM and CDR2 ANQGSEA. CDR3 size: 14 residues. CDR3 loop: CSVLDRDRASGYTF. CDR3 nucleotide sequence: TGCAGCGTACTCGACCGGGACCGAGCGAGTGGCTACACCTTC.

This sequence joins TRBV6-1 and TRBJ2-2; the D is unclear. The CDR3 is made up of 13 amino acids. V was cut by 5 bases and J by 5 bases, with 9 bases left in between. CDR1 and CDR2 (germline): MNHNS, SASEGT. CDR3 residues: CASSPDETGELFF. The CDR3 DNA follows: TGTGCCAGCAGTCCAGACGAAACCGGGGAGCTGTTTTTT.

This clonotype was found a few times. J is TRBJ2-7 and V is TRBV3-1, with D possibly matching TRBD2 (6 bases). Germline V CDR1 and CDR2: LGHDT, YNNKEL (reference sequence). Trimming took 4 bases from V and 3 from J, leaving 10 bases between them. The CDR3 consists of 13 residues. The CDR3 loop reads CASSPGRIYEQYF. The CDR3 bases are TGTGCCAGCAGCCCCGGGAGAATCTACGAGCAGTACTTC.

This clonotype was observed a handful of times. The chain employs TRBV5-1 and TRBJ1-2, with D tentatively TRBD1 (6 bases). Trimming shortened V by 4 bases and J by 4 bases, and 17 bases separated the two germline ends. Looked up from germline, CDR1 is SGHRS and CDR2 is YFSETQ. CDR3 size: 15 residues. The CDR3 DNA sequence: TGCGCCAGCAGCGAGACAGGCTTTGGGGGCTATGGCTACACCTTC. It is translated as CASSETGFGGYGYTF.

This clonotype occurred a few times. An end of the junction does not agree with germline; a read error may underlie this. This chain links TRBV5-1 with TRBJ2-6; D is ambiguous. CDR3 size: 14 residues. The germline CDR1 and CDR2 sequences are SGHRS and YFSETQ. CDR3 region: CASRLASGANVLTF. The CDR3, as DNA: TGCGCCAGCAGATTGGCCTCTGGGGCCAACGTCCTGACTTTC.

This clonotype was observed at least ten times. This rearrangement joins TRBV27 to TRBJ2-2, with D hard to call. CDR1 MNHEY and CDR2 SMNVEV come from the germline V gene (reference sequence). Trimming left V 4 bases short and J 1 base short, with 7 bases between. CDR3 length: 14 amino acids. The DNA for the CDR3 is TGTGCCAGCAGTTCCTCCCGGAACACCGGGGAGCTGTTTTTT. Its translation is CASSSSRNTGELFF.

This clonotype occurred many times. The rearrangement links TRBV6-2 or TRBV6-3 to TRBJ2-5; D gene uncertain. Germline CDR1 reads MNHEY; CDR2 reads SVGEGT. V lost 1 base and J lost 4, with 1 base in between. The CDR3 sequence is 11 residues long. In DNA, the CDR3 is TGTGCCAGCAGTTACTTAGAGACCCAGTACTTC. The encoded protein is CASSYLETQYF.

This clonotype was picked up many times. The genes are TRBV27 and TRBJ1-2; D is uncertain. The CDR3 covers 12 residues. Germline CDR1 and CDR2: MNHEY and SMNVEV (reference sequence). Trimming took off 6 bases at V and 7 bases at J, with 12 bases between the two ends. The chain's CDR3 is CASSQGSGGYTF. CDR3 in DNA: TGTGCCAGCAGCCAAGGGTCTGGTGGCTACACCTTC.